Listed here is a single T cell receptor beta chain. With V trimmed by 4 bases and J by 0 bases, 2 bases remained unmatched. CDR1 WNHNN and CDR2 SYGVQD come from the germline V gene (reference sequence). The CDR3 runs 14 residues. Assay used: immunoSEQ multiplex PCR; TCRdb lists only in-frame clones, some missing. The repertoire holds some 120,000 clones, with roughly 84% as singletons. The sample originates from a study of control samples from healthy donors and cancer patients. The sample comprised blood. The TCR sequence derives from a man aged 35 to 55 in good health. The rearrangement uses TRBV10-1 and TRBJ1-1; 7 bases fit TRBD1. The CDR3, as DNA: TGCGCCAGCAGTGCCGGGACAGTGAACACTGAAGCTTTCTTT. Amino acids: CASSAGTVNTEAFF.